A selection of T cell receptor beta chains follows, all from one sample in a study of blood T cell repertoires in COVID-19. Only in-frame clones appear in the TCRdb table, and some are missing; sequencing was by immunoSEQ multiplex PCR. The sample lists about 200,000 clones; around 84% were seen once. Specimen: PBMCs or T cells enriched from blood (not recorded which). The receptor source for this set is a woman aged 40 to 55 with acute COVID-19. The CDR3 runs from the conserved cysteine through the conserved F or W. The D gene is left open where the match is weak. Clone size, where shown, is once, few, many, or a class for clones that have expanded.

j_gene,d_gene,v_gene,abundance,CDR3aa,CDR3nt
TRBJ2-3,TRBD2,TRBV5-1,NA,CASSPDRRGEVDTQYF,TGCGCCAGCAGCCCTGACCGGCGGGGGGAGGTAGATACGCAGTATTTT
TRBJ1-1,NA,TRBV20-1,NA,CSASFSPGTRNTEAFF,TGCAGTGCTAGTTTCTCCCCCGGGACTCGCAACACTGAAGCTTTCTTT
TRBJ1-2,NA,TRBV27,once,CASSWQASTNYGYTF,TGTGCCAGCAGTTGGCAGGCCAGCACTAACTATGGCTACACCTTC
TRBJ2-3,TRBD2,TRBV3-1/TRBV3-2,NA,CASSRGLAGGDGTDTQYF,TGTGCCAGCAGCCGCGGACTAGCGGGGGGAGATGGCACAGATACGCAGTATTTT
TRBJ1-5,NA,TRBV5-1,few,CASSLEGLDQPQHF,TGCGCCAGCAGCTTGGAGGGGTTGGATCAGCCCCAGCATTTT
TRBJ1-5,TRBD1,TRBV30,NA,CAWSQGAMGNQPQHF,TGTGCCTGGAGTCAGGGGGCGATGGGCAATCAGCCCCAGCATTTT
TRBJ2-3,TRBD2,TRBV6-4,many,CASSDGTSGTDTQYF,TGTGCCAGCAGTGACGGGACTAGCGGGACAGATACGCAGTATTTT
TRBJ2-3,NA,TRBV5-4,once,CASSYGGASTDTQYF,TGTGCCAGCAGCTACGGGGGAGCTAGCACAGATACGCAGTATTTT
TRBJ1-2,NA,TRBV6-5,once,CASSSGQINNYGYTF,TGTGCCAGCAGTTCCGGACAGATTAACAACTATGGCTACACCTTC
TRBJ1-5,NA,TRBV5-1,NA,CASSPNALGQGNQPQHF,TGCGCCAGCAGCCCCAATGCGTTGGGGCAGGGGAACCAGCCCCAGCATTTT
TRBJ1-4,NA,TRBV7-9,NA,CASSRPTTGILNEKLFF,TGTGCCAGCAGCCGACCCACCACGGGAATTTTAAATGAAAAACTGTTTTTT
TRBJ2-1,TRBD2,TRBV30,NA,CAWSVLGLLADYNEQFF,TGTGCCTGGAGTGTACTGGGTCTCCTAGCGGACTACAATGAGCAGTTCTTC
TRBJ1-6,NA,TRBV2,NA,CASSERGSYNSPLHF,TGTGCCAGCAGTGAACGGGGCTCCTATAATTCACCCCTCCACTTT
TRBJ1-2,TRBD1,TRBV6-5,NA,CASSYSKGQGKGYTF,TGTGCCAGCAGTTACTCTAAGGGACAGGGGAAAGGCTACACCTTC
TRBJ1-6,TRBD1,TRBV19,NA,CASSADRGGNSPLHF,TGTGCCAGTAGTGCAGACAGGGGCGGCAATTCACCCCTCCACTTT
TRBJ1-1,TRBD1,TRBV7-2,few,CASSAHSGQGSIAFF,TGTGCCAGCAGCGCCCACTCGGGACAGGGGTCTATAGCTTTCTTT
TRBJ1-3,TRBD1,TRBV24-1,once,CATVQGTDQGNTIYF,TGTGCCACCGTGCAAGGGACAGACCAAGGAAACACCATATATTTT
TRBJ2-2,TRBD2,TRBV5-1,NA,CASSLDAGGNTGELFF,TGCGCCAGCAGCTTGGATGCGGGGGGGAACACCGGGGAGCTGTTTTTT
TRBJ2-1,NA,TRBV5-4,NA,CASSHSGRGLNEQFF,TGTGCCAGCAGCCATAGCGGACGGGGGTTGAATGAGCAGTTCTTC
TRBJ1-5,NA,TRBV28,NA,CASSLPTEGQPQHF,TGTGCCAGCAGTTTACCCACGGAGGGCCAGCCCCAGCATTTT
TRBJ1-1,NA,TRBV3-1/TRBV3-2,NA,CASSQSHTEAFF,TGTGCCAGCAGCCAAAGCCACACTGAAGCTTTCTTT
TRBJ1-3,TRBD1,TRBV2,NA,CASKGTGPRNTIYF,TGTGCCAGCAAGGGGACAGGTCCTCGGAACACCATATATTTT
TRBJ1-4,NA,TRBV15,NA,CATSDNGANEKLFF,TGTGCCACCAGCGACAACGGGGCTAATGAAAAACTGTTTTTT
TRBJ2-5,TRBD1,TRBV19,NA,CASSSGTGGGETQYF,TGTGCCAGTAGTTCCGGGACAGGGGGCGGAGAGACCCAGTACTTC
TRBJ1-3,TRBD1,TRBV7-8,many,CASSVAIWTGRGNTIYF,TGTGCCAGCAGCGTCGCGATCTGGACAGGTAGAGGAAACACCATATATTTT
TRBJ1-4,NA,TRBV19,NA,CASSQVFREKLFF,TGTGCCAGTAGTCAGGTTTTTAGAGAAAAACTGTTTTTT
TRBJ2-3,TRBD2,TRBV2,once,CASSKQRGGSTDTQYF,TGTGCCAGCAGTAAACAGCGGGGGGGGAGCACAGATACGCAGTATTTT
TRBJ2-5,NA,TRBV7-2,NA,CASTLTGWGGGETQYF,TGTGCCAGCACTCTCACCGGTTGGGGCGGCGGAGAGACCCAGTACTTC
TRBJ2-4,NA,TRBV2,once,CASSGHHLAKNIQYF,TGTGCCAGCAGTGGACACCATCTAGCCAAAAACATTCAGTACTTC
TRBJ1-4,NA,TRBV19,NA,CASSIGASGTNEKLFF,TGTGCCAGTAGTATTGGGGCCTCCGGAACTAATGAAAAACTGTTTTTT
TRBJ1-4,TRBD1,TRBV7-2,NA,CASSYGTGVSKNEKLFF,TGTGCCAGCAGCTATGGGACAGGGGTCAGTAAGAATGAAAAACTGTTTTTT